One sample yielded the 24 T cell receptor beta chains listed below, sequenced in a study of control samples from healthy donors and cancer patients. Clones were read by immunoSEQ multiplex PCR, and TCRdb kept only the in-frame ones, dropping some. The repertoire holds 120,000 or so clones, with roughly 90% as singletons. The specimen sequenced was blood. Receptors originate from a man aged 45-65 years in good health.

The rearrangement joins TRBV18 to TRBJ1-1; D ambiguous. V was cut by 3 bases and J by 1 base, with 9 bases left in between. Germline assignment: CDR1 KGHSH and CDR2 LQKENI. The CDR3 spans 14 residues. The CDR3 DNA sequence: TGTGCCAGCTCACCCCTACTTTCGAACACTGAAGCTTTCTTT. Protein: CASSPLLSNTEAFF.

This clone was seen more than once but under ten times. In DNA form, the CDR3 reads TGTGCCATCAGTGATGAGAGGGCCACTGAAGCTTTCTTT. Encoded protein: CAISDERATEAFF. The chain employs TRBV10-3 and TRBJ1-1; D not resolved. Germline V gene data show CDR1 as ENHRY and CDR2 as SYGVKD. V was clipped by 3 bases and J by 4 bases, with 9 bases between them. This CDR3 is built from 13 residues.

This chain joins TRBV5-5 and TRBJ1-2; D ambiguous. This CDR3 contains 13 residues. Germline values: CDR1 SGHKS, CDR2 YYEKEE (reference sequence). Trimming pared 0 bases from V and 2 bases from J, leaving 5 bases between. The CDR3 sequence: CASSLVLNYGYTF. CDR3 nucleotide sequence: TGTGCCAGCAGCTTGGTGCTAAACTATGGCTACACCTTC.

The chain is built from TRBV5-1 and TRBJ2-2; 13 bases are shared with TRBD2. CDR3 length: 16 residues. Germline V CDR1 and CDR2: SGHRS, YFSETQ. J gave up 8 bases and V 4 bases, and 8 bases lay outside the gene matches. The CDR3 nucleotides read TGCGCCAGCAGCCCGGGACTAGCGGGGTATTTGGGGGAGCTGTTTTTT. Translating it yields CASSPGLAGYLGELFF.

The V gene is TRBV6-2 or TRBV6-3, the J gene TRBJ2-3; D remains ambiguous. The CDR3 consists of 17 residues. Germline V lookup: CDR1 MNHEY, CDR2 SVGEGT. V was trimmed by 0 bases and J by 3 bases, leaving 16 bases between them. The CDR3 nucleotides are TGTGCCAGCAGTTACTCGACAACGGGCTTTGTAACAGATACGCAGTATTTT. Protein product: CASSYSTTGFVTDTQYF.

The V and J genes are TRBV9 and TRBJ1-4, with 9 bases that match TRBD1. CDR1 is SGDLS and CDR2 is YYNGEE in the germline V gene. The CDR3 consists of 15 residues. V trimming: 3 bases; J trimming: 8 bases; junction bases outside the gene matches: 8. CDR3 loop: CASSASGTGYEKLFF. The CDR3, as DNA: TGTGCCAGCAGCGCCTCCGGGACAGGGTACGAAAAACTGTTTTTT.

The chain is built from TRBV29-1 and TRBJ1-5; no firm D call. The CDR3 consists of 13 residues. V lost 4 bases, J lost 2 bases, and 9 bases lay in between. Germline CDR1 is SQVTM and CDR2 is ANQGSEA. The CDR3 nucleotides read TGCAGCGTTGTCGAAAATGGCAATCAGCCCCAGCATTTT. This codes for CSVVENGNQPQHF.

In DNA, the CDR3 is TGTGCCAGCATTGGGGGGGGAAGTCATGAGCAGTTCTTC. Amino acid sequence: CASIGGGSHEQFF. This chain uses TRBV2 with TRBJ2-1; 7 bases map to TRBD2. The V gene end was trimmed by 7 bases and the J gene end by 8 bases; junction bases not matched to a gene: 8. The germline gives CDR1 SNHLY, CDR2 FYNNEI. CDR3 length: 13 residues.

This chain uses TRBV7-8 with TRBJ1-2, with 9 bases identical to TRBD1. The CDR3 totals 15 residues. The J segment lost 6 bases and the V segment lost 5 bases, leaving 10 bases of the junction unmatched. Per germline, CDR1 SGHVS and CDR2 FQNEAQ. The CDR3 DNA reads TGTGCCAGCAGCCTAGGGACAGGGCGTTCGGATGGCTACACCTTC. Translating it yields CASSLGTGRSDGYTF.

The V call is TRBV5-1, the J call TRBJ2-4; 7 nucleotides match TRBD1. The V gene end was trimmed by 5 bases and the J gene end by 3 bases; junction bases not matched to a gene: 17. The CDR3 has 18 residues. Per the germline V gene, CDR1 is SGHRS and CDR2 is YFSETQ. The CDR3 coding sequence is TGCGCCAGCAGTTCTCCTCGGTTTGACAGGGTAGGCAAAAACATTCAGTACTTC. Encoded protein: CASSSPRFDRVGKNIQYF.

The chain uses TRBV11-3 and TRBJ2-5; TRBD1 or TRBD2 may be the D gene (5 bases each). The CDR3 has 15 residues. Germline V gene sequence: CDR1 SGHNT, CDR2 YENEEA. V dropped 1 base and J dropped 0 bases, with 9 bases sitting between them. CDR3 in DNA: TGTGCCAGCAGCTTAGGGGGACGAGACCAAGAGACCCAGTACTTC. Translation gives CASSLGGRDQETQYF.

This chain joins TRBV27 and TRBJ2-7, with TRBD2 as a possible D gene (7 bases). Germline V gene sequence: CDR1 MNHEY, CDR2 SMNVEV (reference sequence). Trimming took 2 bases from V and 6 from J, leaving 11 bases between them. This CDR3 comprises 13 residues. This chain's CDR3 is CASSLGGAGEQYF. Written as DNA, the CDR3 is TGTGCCAGCAGTTTAGGGGGGGCCGGCGAGCAGTACTTC.

The chain combines TRBV9 with TRBJ1-5; TRBD1 is a possible D gene (5 bases). This CDR3 is built from 17 residues. The V end was cut by 0 bases, the J end by 0 bases, with 13 bases between. The germline gives CDR1 SGDLS, CDR2 YYNGEE. CDR3 nucleotide sequence: TGTGCCAGCAGCGTAGAGTCAGGGACTAGTAGCAATCAGCCCCAGCATTTT. This gives the protein CASSVESGTSSNQPQHF.

This clone has just one count. This chain connects TRBV7-2 to TRBJ2-3, with TRBD2 as a possible D gene (6 bases). This CDR3 region has 15 residues. Trimming stripped 3 bases from V and 3 bases from J, with 13 bases between. Germline-derived CDR1 and CDR2 are SGHTA and FQGNSA. The CDR3 DNA reads TGTGCCAGCAGCTTCGGCGGGGCATCTACAGATACGCAGTATTTT. It translates to CASSFGGASTDTQYF.

The V call is TRBV10-3, the J call TRBJ2-5; no clear D gene. This CDR3 has 13 residues. CDR1 is ENHRY, CDR2 SYGVKD, per germline. Between the trimmed V and J ends, which lost 0 bases and 5 bases, there was a span of 7 bases. The CDR3 nucleotides read TGTGCCATCAGTGAGTCGAAGTGGGAGACCCAGTACTTC. It encodes CAISESKWETQYF.

V is TRBV12-3 or TRBV12-4 and J is TRBJ1-2; D call uncertain. Trimming stripped 7 bases from V and 0 bases from J, with 9 bases between. This CDR3 has 13 residues. Written as DNA, the CDR3 is TGTGCCAGCACGCCCGACTCTAACTATGGCTACACCTTC. This encodes CASTPDSNYGYTF.

This clone has only one observation. V usage is TRBV10-3 and J usage is TRBJ1-1; maybe TRBD1 (5 bases). The germline CDR1 and CDR2 sequences are ENHRY and SYGVKD. This CDR3 has 11 residues. V was shortened by 6 bases and J by 6 bases, with 8 bases between the two germline ends. The CDR3 nucleotides are TGTGCCATCAGGGGGGGACCTGAAGCTTTCTTT. It encodes CAIRGGPEAFF.

This chain connects TRBV12-3 or TRBV12-4 to TRBJ1-2; no clear D. Trimming stripped 10 bases from V and 3 bases from J, with 15 bases between. The CDR3 has 13 residues. The chain's CDR3 is CATVEGGDYGYTF. CDR3 bases: TGTGCCACCGTAGAAGGTGGGGACTATGGCTACACCTTC.

This clone was observed many times. This sequence joins TRBV2 and TRBJ1-2, with 7 bases matching TRBD1. CDR1 and CDR2 from the germline V gene are SNHLY and FYNNEI. V lost 5 bases and J lost 1; bases outside the gene matches: 10. This CDR3 is 16 amino acids long. The CDR3 DNA sequence: TGTGCCAGCAGTTATTCCACGGGACAGATTAACTATGGCTACACCTTC. Protein sequence: CASSYSTGQINYGYTF.

This clone has only one observation. V and J are TRBV19 and TRBJ2-1, with unresolved D. Deletions cut 2 bases from V and 6 bases from J, with 8 bases between. Germline V gene sequence: CDR1 LNHDA, CDR2 SQIVND (reference sequence). This CDR3 is 13 amino acids long. This CDR3 is CASSIRVGNEQFF. The CDR3 DNA reads TGTGCCAGTAGTATAAGGGTGGGCAATGAGCAGTTCTTC.

The chain recombines TRBV7-2 with TRBJ2-7; TRBD2 agrees at 15 bases. Losses at the gene ends were 4 bases for V and 7 bases for J; bases not matched to a gene: 5. CDR3 length: 15 residues. Germline values: CDR1 SGHTA, CDR2 FQGNSA. CDR3 region: CASSWGLAGGWEQYF. The CDR3 coding sequence is TGTGCCAGCAGCTGGGGACTAGCGGGGGGCTGGGAGCAGTACTTC.

This clone was seen more than once but under ten times. The CDR3 loop is CASSLVGGAQQPQHF. CDR3 DNA: TGTGCCAGCAGCTTAGTAGGGGGGGCTCAACAGCCCCAGCATTTT. The J gene is TRBJ1-5, the V gene TRBV11-2; tentative D call: TRBD1 (6 bases). The CDR3 spans 15 residues. The germline V and J ends were trimmed by 1 base and 7 bases, with 14 bases remaining between them. Germline V CDR1 and CDR2: SGHAT, FQNNGV.

This chain uses TRBV5-1 with TRBJ2-1, with D possibly being TRBD2 (5 bases). V was cut by 4 bases and J by 8 bases, with 10 bases left in between. Germline assignment: CDR1 SGHRS and CDR2 YFSETQ. CDR3 length: 12 amino acids. DNA for the CDR3: TGCGCCAGCAGCCTATTGAGGGATGAGCAGTTCTTC. Residues: CASSLLRDEQFF.

The genes are TRBV5-4 and TRBJ2-3, with 9 bases fitting TRBD2. V lost 0 bases to trimming and J lost 2 bases; unmatched junction nucleotides: 4. The CDR3 has 16 residues. Per germline, CDR1 SGHNT and CDR2 YYREEE (reference sequence). The CDR3 sequence is CASSLGAGGFTDTQYF. CDR3 nucleotide sequence: TGTGCCAGCAGCTTGGGAGCGGGGGGATTCACAGATACGCAGTATTTT.